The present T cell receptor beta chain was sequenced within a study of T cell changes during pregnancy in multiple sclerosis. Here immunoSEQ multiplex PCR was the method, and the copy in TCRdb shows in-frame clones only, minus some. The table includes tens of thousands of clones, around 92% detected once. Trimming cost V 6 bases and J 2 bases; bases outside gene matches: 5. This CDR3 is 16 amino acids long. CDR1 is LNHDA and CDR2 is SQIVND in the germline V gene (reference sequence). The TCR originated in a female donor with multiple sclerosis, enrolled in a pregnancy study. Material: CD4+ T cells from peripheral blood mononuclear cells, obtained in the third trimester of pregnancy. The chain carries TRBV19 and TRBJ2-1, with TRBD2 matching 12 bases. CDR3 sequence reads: CASRGRLAGAYNEQFF. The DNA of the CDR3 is TGTGCCAGTAGGGGAAGACTAGCGGGAGCCTACAATGAGCAGTTCTTC.